The 30 T cell receptor beta chains in this list originate from one sample, sequenced in a study of blood T cell repertoires in COVID-19. Assay used: immunoSEQ multiplex PCR; TCRdb lists only in-frame clones, some missing. The repertoire holds tens of thousands of clones, with around four fifths as singletons. Sequencing was carried out using peripheral blood. These receptors originate from a man aged 65-85 years with acute or convalescent COVID-19.

J is TRBJ2-6 and V is TRBV4-1, with a possible D match to TRBD2 (5 bases). Germline lookup yields CDR1 MGHRA and CDR2 YSYEKL. This CDR3 is 19 amino acids long. The ends were cut back, 0 bases at V and 2 bases at J, with 17 bases in the middle. The CDR3 spells CASSQEDFGLKAGANVLTF. The CDR3 DNA is TGCGCCAGCAGCCAAGAGGACTTCGGCCTGAAGGCTGGGGCCAACGTCCTGACTTTC.

This rearrangement joins TRBV10-3 to TRBJ2-3; D possibly corresponds to TRBD2 (5 bases). CDR1 is ENHRY, CDR2 SYGVKD, per germline. Trimming cost V 2 bases and J 6 bases, with 18 bases left between them. The CDR3 is 16 residues long. This chain's CDR3 is CAISEPSRGRGDTQYF. For the CDR3, the DNA is TGTGCCATCAGTGAGCCCTCCCGGGGTCGTGGGGATACGCAGTATTTT.

The rearrangement uses TRBV5-4 and TRBJ2-1; maybe TRBD2 (7 bases). Germline CDR1 reads SGHNT; CDR2 reads YYREEE (reference sequence). With 3 bases removed from V and 5 bases from J, the gap between germline ends came to 15 bases. CDR3 length: 15 amino acids. CDR3 bases: TGTGCCAGCAGCTATGGGGGGGCCCTCCACAATGAGCAGTTCTTC. Encoded protein: CASSYGGALHNEQFF.

This clone is a singleton in its sample. This chain uses TRBV13 with TRBJ1-3; 7 nucleotides agree with TRBD1. V was clipped by 3 bases and J by 6 bases; unmatched bases: 8. The CDR3 is 15 amino acids. Per germline, CDR1 PRHDT and CDR2 FYEKMQ (reference sequence). As DNA, the CDR3 is TGTGCCAGCAGCTTCCTGACAGGGATGGCAAACACCATATATTTT. Encoded protein: CASSFLTGMANTIYF.

V usage is TRBV5-1 and J usage is TRBJ1-2, with a tentative D call TRBD1 (6 bases). This CDR3 spans 14 amino acids. Trimming stripped 3 bases from V and 7 bases from J, with 16 bases between. From germline, CDR1 is SGHRS and CDR2 YFSETQ. CDR3: CASSSRSGQAGYTF. CDR3 coding DNA: TGCGCCAGCAGCTCCCGGTCGGGACAAGCTGGCTACACCTTC. Using reference TRBV5-1 and TRBJ1-2 for the parts outside the CDR3, the full variable domain is KAGVTQTPRYLIKTRGQQVTLSCSPISGHRSVSWYQQTPGQGLQFLFEYFSETQRNKGNFPGRFSGRQFSNSRSEMNVSTLELGDSALYLCASSSRSGQAGYTFGSGTRLTVV.

V gene TRBV29-1 combines with J gene TRBJ2-7; 8 bases agree with TRBD1. CDR1 SQVTM and CDR2 ANQGSEA come from the germline V gene. Trimming at V came to 7 bases and at J to 0 bases, leaving 5 bases not matched to a gene. The CDR3 loop spans 13 amino acids. The CDR3 DNA follows: TGCAGCGCCTTTCAGGGGGCCTCCTACGAGCAGTACTTC. The encoded protein is CSAFQGASYEQYF.

This clone was seen more than once but under ten times. The chain employs TRBV7-9 and TRBJ1-6; D uncertain. The CDR3 consists of 13 residues. V lost 3 bases and J lost 7, with 7 bases in between. Germline V gene data show CDR1 as SEHNR and CDR2 as FQNEAQ (reference sequence). The CDR3 nucleotides read TGTGCCAGCAGCTTTGATGCGAATTCACCCCTCCACTTT. This sequence encodes CASSFDANSPLHF.

Remarks on this clone: A read error may account for a junction end that differs from germline. V gene TRBV12-5 combines with J gene TRBJ1-6; D ambiguous. Germline V gives CDR1 LGHNT, CDR2 FRNRAP. This CDR3 contains 13 residues. CDR3 sequence: CASALGKNSPLHF. Written as DNA, the CDR3 is TGTGCTAGTGCTTTGGGTAAAAATTCACCCCTCCACTTT. The variable domain in full, with the rest retrieved from reference TRBV12-5 and TRBJ1-6, is DARVTQTPRHKVTEMGQEVTMRCQPILGHNTVFWYRQTMMQGLELLAYFRNRAPLDDSGMPKDRFSAEMPDATLATLKIQPSEPRDSAVYFCASALGKNSPLHFGNGTRLTVT.

The chain couples TRBV10-2 to TRBJ2-2; TRBD1 agrees at 7 bases. The CDR3 loop spans 18 amino acids. The germline V gene encodes CDR1 WSHSY and CDR2 SAAADI. V was pared by 3 bases and J by 5 bases, with 15 bases of the junction left unmatched. The CDR3 here is CASSDPDRVGVWTGELFF. CDR3 in DNA: TGCGCCAGCAGTGACCCCGACAGGGTTGGAGTTTGGACCGGGGAGCTGTTTTTT.

V is TRBV10-3 and J is TRBJ2-2, with 8 bases that match TRBD2. Trimming removed 7 bases from V and 5 bases from J; junction bases left unmatched: 3. In germline, CDR1 is ENHRY, CDR2 SYGVKD. The CDR3 extends over 13 amino acids. This CDR3 is CAIKASGTGELFF. The CDR3, as DNA: TGTGCCATCAAAGCTAGCGGGACCGGGGAGCTGTTTTTT.

The chain is built from TRBV9 and TRBJ1-5, with 9 positions matching TRBD1. Germline CDR1 and CDR2: SGDLS and YYNGEE. The J segment lost 7 bases and the V segment lost 3 bases, leaving 5 bases of the junction unmatched. This CDR3 contains 14 residues. Here the CDR3 reads CASSAGTGHQPQHF. CDR3 DNA sequence: TGTGCCAGCAGCGCCGGGACAGGGCACCAGCCCCAGCATTTT. Looking up the rest from reference TRBV9 and TRBJ1-5 gives the full variable domain: DSGVTQTPKHLITATGQRVTLRCSPRSGDLSVYWYQQSLDQGLQFLIQYYNGEERAKGNILERFSAQQFPDLHSELNLSSLELGDSALYFCASSAGTGHQPQHFGDGTRLSIL.

The chain employs TRBV5-4 and TRBJ2-2; maybe TRBD1 (5 bases). Trimming cost V 2 bases and J 0 bases, with 11 bases left between them. The CDR3 extends over 16 amino acids. In germline, CDR1 is SGHNT, CDR2 YYREEE (reference sequence). The CDR3 DNA reads TGTGCCAGCAGCTTTGGTGGGGCTTCGAACACCGGGGAGCTGTTTTTT. Translated, it gives CASSFGGASNTGELFF.

In its sample, this clone is medium-sized. The rearrangement links TRBV4-2 to TRBJ1-2; D possibly corresponds to TRBD1 (5 bases). Germline-derived CDR1 and CDR2 are LGHNA and YNFKEQ. This CDR3 has 14 amino acids. Trimming cost V 3 bases and J 0 bases, with 8 bases left between them. The CDR3 sequence is CASSHLQANYGYTF. The CDR3 DNA sequence: TGTGCCAGCAGCCACTTACAGGCTAACTATGGCTACACCTTC.

This chain uses TRBV12-5 with TRBJ2-6, with no clear D. Germline CDR1 reads LGHNT; CDR2 reads FRNRAP. The V end lost 4 bases, the J end lost 2 bases, and 6 bases lay between the germline ends. CDR3 length: 14 residues. CDR3 loop: CASGWAAGANVLTF. In nucleotides, the CDR3 is TGTGCTAGTGGTTGGGCTGCTGGGGCCAACGTCCTGACTTTC.

The rearrangement links TRBV12-3 or TRBV12-4 to TRBJ2-5; D is perhaps TRBD2 (5 bases). V lost 2 bases and J 3 bases, leaving 7 bases between the germline ends. The CDR3 spans 13 residues. CDR3 nucleotides: TGTGCCAGCAGTTTAAGGAGGAAAGAGACCCAGTACTTC. Protein sequence: CASSLRRKETQYF.

The rearrangement uses TRBV5-1 and TRBJ2-7, with 7 bases matching TRBD1. The CDR3 sequence is 13 residues long. With 4 bases clipped from V and 7 bases from J, the junction kept 8 bases outside the gene matches. In germline, CDR1 is SGHRS, CDR2 YFSETQ. The CDR3 nucleotides read TGCGCCAGCAGCAAGGGGACAGACGGAGAGCAGTACTTC. Translation gives CASSKGTDGEQYF.

The chain employs TRBV19 and TRBJ1-2; 8 positions match TRBD1. The germline V gene has CDR1 LNHDA and CDR2 SQIVND (reference sequence). V was clipped by 5 bases and J by 4 bases; unmatched bases: 3. This CDR3 has 13 residues. CDR3 DNA: TGTGCCAGTAGTCCCGGGACAGGCTATGGCTACACCTTC. Translating it yields CASSPGTGYGYTF.

V gene TRBV4-2 combines with J gene TRBJ2-7, with 7 bases that match TRBD2. V dropped 4 bases and J dropped 3; count of bases not matched to a gene: 12. The CDR3 runs 16 residues. The germline CDR1 and CDR2 sequences are LGHNA and YNFKEQ. The CDR3, as DNA: TGTGCCAGCAGCCGCTCGACTAGCCTACCGGTCTACGAGCAGTACTTC. This gives the protein CASSRSTSLPVYEQYF.

The rearrangement uses TRBV5-6 and TRBJ1-2, with no clear D. Germline lookup yields CDR1 SGHDT and CDR2 YYEEEE. Trimming left V 1 base short and J 7 bases short, with 14 bases between. The CDR3 totals 14 residues. Here the CDR3 reads CASSLWESVAGYTF. The CDR3 bases are TGTGCCAGCAGCTTGTGGGAGTCGGTGGCTGGCTACACCTTC.

The rearrangement uses TRBV5-6 and TRBJ1-5, with a possible D match to TRBD1 (5 bases). The germline V gene encodes CDR1 SGHDT and CDR2 YYEEEE. The CDR3 is made up of 18 amino acids. V lost 1 base, J lost 6 bases, and 23 bases lay in between. CDR3 region: CASSLFLQGGFLGQPQHF. The CDR3 nucleotides read TGTGCCAGCAGCTTGTTTCTGCAGGGAGGATTTCTCGGTCAGCCCCAGCATTTT. The full variable domain, in which reference TRBV5-6 and TRBJ1-5 provide the parts outside the CDR3, is DAGVTQSPTHLIKTRGQQVTLRCSPKSGHDTVSWYQQALGQGPQFIFQYYEEEERQRGNFPDRFSGHQFPNYSSELNVNALLLGDSALYLCASSLFLQGGFLGQPQHFGDGTRLSIL.

The chain has TRBV11-3 and TRBJ2-7; TRBD2 matches 9 bases. Germline CDR1 SGHNT, CDR2 YENEEA. The CDR3 is 15 amino acids. V lost 5 bases, J lost 4 bases, and 9 bases stayed unmatched. The CDR3 DNA reads as TGTGCCAGCAGCCCCCGGGTAGCGGGAGATTACGAGCAGTACTTC. It translates to CASSPRVAGDYEQYF.

The rearrangement links TRBV5-1 to TRBJ1-6, with TRBD1 matching over 10 bases. CDR3 length: 17 amino acids. V lost 4 bases to trimming and J lost 7 bases; unmatched junction nucleotides: 11. Germline values: CDR1 SGHRS, CDR2 YFSETQ. The chain's CDR3 is CASSPMTGQGRNSPLHF. The DNA for the CDR3 is TGCGCCAGCAGCCCGATGACGGGACAGGGGCGGAATTCACCCCTCCACTTT.

With respect to this clone: A junction end diverges from the germline sequence, so it may reflect a read error. The J gene is TRBJ2-7, the V gene TRBV9; 11 nucleotides agree with TRBD1. Germline values: CDR1 SGDLS, CDR2 YYNGEE. There are 15 residues in the CDR3. CDR3 loop: CASSVGQGASYGQYF. The CDR3, as DNA: TGTGCCAGCAGCGTTGGACAGGGGGCCAGTTACGGGCAGTACTTC.

This clone was found once. This rearrangement joins TRBV9 to TRBJ2-7; 9 bases are shared with TRBD1. The V gene's germline CDR1 is SGDLS and CDR2 YYNGEE. The junction had 7 bases not matched to a gene; V was cut back by 0 bases and J by 3 bases. The CDR3 runs to 16 residues. CDR3 DNA: TGTGCCAGCAGCGTAGGAACGGGACAGGGAAGCTACGAGCAGTACTTC. Translated: CASSVGTGQGSYEQYF.

The J gene is TRBJ1-4, the V gene TRBV10-3; no firm D call. The CDR3 runs to 13 residues. The ends were cut back, 4 bases at V and 4 bases at J, with 7 bases in the middle. CDR1 is ENHRY and CDR2 is SYGVKD in the germline V gene. The CDR3, as DNA: TGTGCCATCAGTGGAGGCAGTAATGAAAAACTGTTTTTT. As protein: CAISGGSNEKLFF.

CDR3 sequence reads: CASSSGQEPYEQYF. The DNA for the CDR3 is TGCGCCAGCAGCTCCGGACAGGAACCCTACGAGCAGTACTTC. The V call is TRBV5-1, the J call TRBJ2-7; 7 bases fit TRBD1. CDR1 is SGHRS, CDR2 YFSETQ, per germline. The CDR3 is 14 residues long. V lost 3 bases, J lost 2 bases, and 5 bases stayed unmatched.

On this clone: Additional DNA sequences in this sample encode the identical CDR3. The rearrangement links TRBV19 to TRBJ2-7; D is possibly TRBD1 (6 bases). The germline CDR1 and CDR2 sequences are LNHDA and SQIVND (reference sequence). The CDR3 covers 14 residues. Trimming removed 4 bases from V and 1 base from J, with 11 bases in between. This CDR3 is CASSTTGSSYEQYF. The CDR3 nucleotides read TGTGCCAGTAGTACCACAGGGTCATCCTACGAGCAGTACTTC.

This clone is a singleton in its sample. The chain joins TRBV5-1 to TRBJ2-7; D remains ambiguous. V gave up 5 bases and J gave up 0 bases, with 12 bases separating them. There are 14 residues in the CDR3. From germline, CDR1 is SGHRS and CDR2 YFSETQ. The CDR3 DNA sequence: TGCGCCAGCAGATCAGACACTGACTCCTACGAGCAGTACTTC. Its protein is CASRSDTDSYEQYF.

The chain uses TRBV6-6 and TRBJ2-1, with no clear D. Germline CDR1 MNHNY, CDR2 SVGAGI (reference sequence). The length of the CDR3 is 11 residues. Trimming removed 1 base at V and 10 bases at J, with 5 bases between. The CDR3 here is CASSYFLEQFF. The CDR3 DNA reads TGTGCCAGCAGTTACTTCCTCGAGCAGTTCTTC.

The chain carries TRBV9 and TRBJ2-7; 8 bases are a match to TRBD1. In germline, CDR1 is SGDLS, CDR2 YYNGEE. This CDR3 is built from 14 residues. V lost 4 bases, J lost 5 bases, and 8 bases stayed unmatched. This CDR3 is CASSTRTGFHEQYF. The DNA for the CDR3 is TGTGCCAGCAGCACGCGGACAGGGTTCCACGAGCAGTACTTC.